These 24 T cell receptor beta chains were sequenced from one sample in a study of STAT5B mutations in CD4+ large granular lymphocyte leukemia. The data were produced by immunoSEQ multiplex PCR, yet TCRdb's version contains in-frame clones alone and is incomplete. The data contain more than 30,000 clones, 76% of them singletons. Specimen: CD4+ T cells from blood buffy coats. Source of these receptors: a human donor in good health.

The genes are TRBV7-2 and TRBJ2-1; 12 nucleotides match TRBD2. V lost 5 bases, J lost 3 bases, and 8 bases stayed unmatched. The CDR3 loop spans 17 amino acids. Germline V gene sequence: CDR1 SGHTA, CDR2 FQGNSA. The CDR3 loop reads CASSLTPTSGGYNEQFF. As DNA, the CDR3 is TGTGCCAGCAGCCTGACCCCGACTAGCGGGGGCTACAATGAGCAGTTCTTC.

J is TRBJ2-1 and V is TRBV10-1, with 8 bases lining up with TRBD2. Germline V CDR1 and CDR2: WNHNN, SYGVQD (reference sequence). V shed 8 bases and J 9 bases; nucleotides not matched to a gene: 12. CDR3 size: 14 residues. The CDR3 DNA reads TGCGCCAGCCTAACCGGTCGGCGGGAGGCTGAGCAGTTCTTC. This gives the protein CASLTGRREAEQFF.

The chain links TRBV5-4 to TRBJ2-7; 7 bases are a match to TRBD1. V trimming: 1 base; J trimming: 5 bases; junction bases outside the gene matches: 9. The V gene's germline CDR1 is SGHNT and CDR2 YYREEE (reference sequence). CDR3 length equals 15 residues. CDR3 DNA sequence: TGTGCCAGCAGCTTGCCCCCCGGGACAGCAAACGAGCAGTACTTC. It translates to CASSLPPGTANEQYF.

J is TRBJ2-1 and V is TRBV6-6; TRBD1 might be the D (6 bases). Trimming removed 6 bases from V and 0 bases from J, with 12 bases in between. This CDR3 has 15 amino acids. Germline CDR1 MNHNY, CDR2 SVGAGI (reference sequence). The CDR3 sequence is CASRGASNSYNEQFF. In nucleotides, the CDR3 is TGTGCCAGCAGGGGGGCTTCAAACTCCTACAATGAGCAGTTCTTC.

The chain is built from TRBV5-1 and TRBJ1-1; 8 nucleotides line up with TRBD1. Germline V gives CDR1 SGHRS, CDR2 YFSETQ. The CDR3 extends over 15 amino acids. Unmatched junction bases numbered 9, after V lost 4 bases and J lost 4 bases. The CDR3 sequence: CASSPRDRLATEAFF. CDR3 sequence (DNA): TGCGCCAGCAGCCCGCGGGACAGGCTAGCCACTGAAGCTTTCTTT.

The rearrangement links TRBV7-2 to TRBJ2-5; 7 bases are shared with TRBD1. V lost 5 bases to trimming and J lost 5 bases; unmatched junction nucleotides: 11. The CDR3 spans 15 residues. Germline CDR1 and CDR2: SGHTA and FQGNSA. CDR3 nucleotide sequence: TGTGCCAGCAGCAAAAGGGGACCGACAGGGGAGACCCAGTACTTC. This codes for CASSKRGPTGETQYF. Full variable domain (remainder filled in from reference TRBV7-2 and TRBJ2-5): GAGVSQSPSNKVTEKGKDVELRCDPISGHTALYWYRQSLGQGLEFLIYFQGNSAPDKSGLPSDRFSAERTGGSVSTLTIQRTQQEDSAVYLCASSKRGPTGETQYFGPGTRLLVL.

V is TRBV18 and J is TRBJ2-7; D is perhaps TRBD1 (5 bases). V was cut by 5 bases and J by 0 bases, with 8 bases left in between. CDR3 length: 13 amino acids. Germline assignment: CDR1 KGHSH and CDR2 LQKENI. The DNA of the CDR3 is TGTGCCAGCTCAGAGACAGACTCCTACGAGCAGTACTTC. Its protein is CASSETDSYEQYF.

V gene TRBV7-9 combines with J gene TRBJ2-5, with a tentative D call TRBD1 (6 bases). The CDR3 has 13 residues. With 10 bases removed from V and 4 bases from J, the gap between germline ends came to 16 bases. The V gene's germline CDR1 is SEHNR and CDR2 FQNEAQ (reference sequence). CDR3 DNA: TGTGCCACCTCGGGATCCAGGGGAGAGACCCAGTACTTC. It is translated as CATSGSRGETQYF.

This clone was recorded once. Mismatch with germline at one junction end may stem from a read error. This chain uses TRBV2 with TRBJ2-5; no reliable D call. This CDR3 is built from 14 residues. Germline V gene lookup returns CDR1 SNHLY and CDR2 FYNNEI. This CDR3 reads CASREVYGKETQYF. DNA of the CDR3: TGTGCCAGCAGGGAAGTTTATGGGAAAGAGACCCAGTACTTC. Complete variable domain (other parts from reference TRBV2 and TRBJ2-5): EPEVTQTPSHQVTQMGQEVILRCVPISNHLYFYWYRQILGQKVEFLVSFYNNEISEKSEIFDDQFSVERPDGSNFTLKIRSTKLEDSAMYFCASREVYGKETQYFGPGTRLLVL.

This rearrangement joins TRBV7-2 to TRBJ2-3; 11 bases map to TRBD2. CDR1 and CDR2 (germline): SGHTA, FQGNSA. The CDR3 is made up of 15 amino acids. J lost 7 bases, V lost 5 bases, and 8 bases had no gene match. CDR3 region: CASSTRTSGHNTQYF. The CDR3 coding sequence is TGTGCCAGCAGCACCCGGACTAGCGGGCACAATACGCAGTATTTT.

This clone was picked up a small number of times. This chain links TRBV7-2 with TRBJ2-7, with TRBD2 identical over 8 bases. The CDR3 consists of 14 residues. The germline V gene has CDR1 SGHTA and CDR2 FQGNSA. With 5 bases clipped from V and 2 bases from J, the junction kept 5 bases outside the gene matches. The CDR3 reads CASSVSGETYEQYF. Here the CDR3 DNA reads TGTGCCAGCAGCGTTAGCGGGGAGACCTACGAGCAGTACTTC.

The chain's CDR3 is CASRRLAGRTDTQYF. CDR3 coding DNA: TGTGCCAGCAGAAGACTAGCGGGGCGCACAGATACGCAGTATTTT. This sequence joins TRBV2 and TRBJ2-3, with 11 bases aligning to TRBD2. V was pared by 6 bases and J by 1 base, with 3 bases of the junction left unmatched. The CDR3 extends over 15 amino acids. Germline CDR1 is SNHLY and CDR2 is FYNNEI. The full variable domain, with the rest looked up from reference TRBV2 and TRBJ2-3, is EPEVTQTPSHQVTQMGQEVILRCVPISNHLYFYWYRQILGQKVEFLVSFYNNEISEKSEIFDDQFSVERPDGSNFTLKIRSTKLEDSAMYFCASRRLAGRTDTQYFGPGTRLTVL.

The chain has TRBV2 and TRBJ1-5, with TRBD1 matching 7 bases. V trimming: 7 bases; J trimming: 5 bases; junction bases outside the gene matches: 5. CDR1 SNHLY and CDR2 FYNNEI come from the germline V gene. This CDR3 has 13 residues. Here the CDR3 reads CASTWTGHQPQHF. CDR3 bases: TGTGCCAGCACCTGGACAGGTCATCAGCCCCAGCATTTT.

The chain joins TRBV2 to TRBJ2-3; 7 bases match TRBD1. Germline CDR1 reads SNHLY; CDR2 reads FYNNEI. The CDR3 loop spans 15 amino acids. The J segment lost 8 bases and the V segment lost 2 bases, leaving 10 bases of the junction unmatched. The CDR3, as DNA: TGTGCCAGCAGTGAAACGGCAGGGGGAGTTGGTACGCAGTATTTT. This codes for CASSETAGGVGTQYF. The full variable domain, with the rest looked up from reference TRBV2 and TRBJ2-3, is EPEVTQTPSHQVTQMGQEVILRCVPISNHLYFYWYRQILGQKVEFLVSFYNNEISEKSEIFDDQFSVERPDGSNFTLKIRSTKLEDSAMYFCASSETAGGVGTQYFGPGTRLTVL.

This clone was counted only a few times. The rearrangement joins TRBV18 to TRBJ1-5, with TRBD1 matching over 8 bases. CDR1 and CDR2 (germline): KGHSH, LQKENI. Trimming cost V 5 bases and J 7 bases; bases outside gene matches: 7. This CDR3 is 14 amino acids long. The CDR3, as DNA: TGTGCCAGCTCAACCTCGACAGGGGAGCAGCCCCAGCATTTT. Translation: CASSTSTGEQPQHF.

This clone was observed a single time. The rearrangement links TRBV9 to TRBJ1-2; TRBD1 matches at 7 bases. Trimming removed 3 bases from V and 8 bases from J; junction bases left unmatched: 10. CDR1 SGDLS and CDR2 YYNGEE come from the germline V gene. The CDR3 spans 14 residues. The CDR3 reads CASSGGTGVRGYTF. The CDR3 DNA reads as TGTGCCAGCAGCGGAGGAACAGGGGTCCGGGGCTACACCTTC.

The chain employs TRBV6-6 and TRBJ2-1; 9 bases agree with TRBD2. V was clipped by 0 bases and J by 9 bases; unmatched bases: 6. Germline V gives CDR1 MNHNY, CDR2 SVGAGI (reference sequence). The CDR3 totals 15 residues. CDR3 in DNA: TGTGCCAGCAGTTACTCGGGCGGGAGGGAGGTTGAGCAGTTCTTC. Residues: CASSYSGGREVEQFF.

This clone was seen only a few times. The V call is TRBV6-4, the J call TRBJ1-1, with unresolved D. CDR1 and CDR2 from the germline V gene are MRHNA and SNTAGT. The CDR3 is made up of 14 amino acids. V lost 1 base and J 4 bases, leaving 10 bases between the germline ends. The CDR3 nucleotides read TGTGCCAGCAGTGACTGGTCACGGGGCACTGAAGCTTTCTTT. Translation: CASSDWSRGTEAFF.

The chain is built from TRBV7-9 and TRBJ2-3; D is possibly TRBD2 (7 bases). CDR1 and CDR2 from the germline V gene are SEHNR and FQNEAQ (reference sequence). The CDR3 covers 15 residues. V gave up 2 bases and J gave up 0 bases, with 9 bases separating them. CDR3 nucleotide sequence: TGTGCCAGCAGCTTACGCGGGGGCAGCACAGATACGCAGTATTTT. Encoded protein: CASSLRGGSTDTQYF. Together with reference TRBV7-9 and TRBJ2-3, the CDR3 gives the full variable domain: DTGVSQNPRHKITKRGQNVTFRCDPISEHNRLYWYRQTLGQGPEFLTYFQNEAQLEKSRLLSDRFSAERPKGSFSTLEIQRTEQGDSAMYLCASSLRGGSTDTQYFGPGTRLTVL.

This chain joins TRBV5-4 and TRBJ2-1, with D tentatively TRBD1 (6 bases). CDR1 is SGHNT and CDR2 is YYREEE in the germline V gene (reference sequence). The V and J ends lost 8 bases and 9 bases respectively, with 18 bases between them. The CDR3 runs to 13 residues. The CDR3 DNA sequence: TGTGCCAGACAGGCTTGGGGGCGGAGTGAGCAGTTCTTC. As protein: CARQAWGRSEQFF.

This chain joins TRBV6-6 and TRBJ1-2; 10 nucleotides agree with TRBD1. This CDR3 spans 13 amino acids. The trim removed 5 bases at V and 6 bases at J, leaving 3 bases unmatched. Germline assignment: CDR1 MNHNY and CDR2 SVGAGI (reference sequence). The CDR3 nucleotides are TGTGCCAGCAGTCGACAGGGGGCGAATGGCTACACCTTC. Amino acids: CASSRQGANGYTF.

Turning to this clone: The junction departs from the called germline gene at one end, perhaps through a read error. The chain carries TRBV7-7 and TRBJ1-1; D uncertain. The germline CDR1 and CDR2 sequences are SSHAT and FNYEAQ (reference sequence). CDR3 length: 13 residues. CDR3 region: CASSLVRETEAFF. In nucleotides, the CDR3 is TGTGCTAGCAGCCTAGTCCGCGAAACTGAAGCTTTCTTT.

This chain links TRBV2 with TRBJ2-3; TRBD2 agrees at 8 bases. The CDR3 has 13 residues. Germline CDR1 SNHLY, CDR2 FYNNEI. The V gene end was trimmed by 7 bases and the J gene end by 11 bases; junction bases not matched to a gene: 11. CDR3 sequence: CASTDVLAGRQYF. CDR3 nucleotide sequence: TGTGCCAGCACCGACGTGCTAGCGGGTAGGCAGTATTTT.

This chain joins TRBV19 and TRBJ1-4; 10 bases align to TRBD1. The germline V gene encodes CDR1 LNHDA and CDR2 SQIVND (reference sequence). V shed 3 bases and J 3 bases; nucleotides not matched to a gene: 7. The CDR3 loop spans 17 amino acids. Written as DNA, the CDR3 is TGTGCCAGTAGTATGTTGGGACAGGGGCATTCTAATGAAAAACTGTTTTTT. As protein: CASSMLGQGHSNEKLFF.